The 31 T cell receptor beta chains below come from one sample, sequenced in a study of T cell responses to AZD1222 COVID-19 vaccine (dated by TCRdb to the early 2020s). Per the publication, the time point label means: baseline before first vaccination. Library method: the immunoSEQ multiplex PCR assay. TCRdb mirrors the immuneACCESS table, restricted to in-frame sequences. Some clones are absent from its copies; in checked studies, under half trace to an unresolved V gene, and the reason for the others is unknown. This sample has 75,000 to 100,000 clones in its table, and around 90% of those were observed once. The top ten clones comprise 5.8% of the sample. Sequenced material: peripheral blood, taken on day 0 of AZD1222 vaccination. The receptors originated from an adult in good health.

A single count supports this clone. The CDR3 coding sequence is TGCGCCAGCAGCCAAGAATTGAGCGGGACTAGCACAGATACGCAGTATTTT. It yields the protein CASSQELSGTSTDTQYF. The V gene is TRBV4-1, the J gene TRBJ2-3; the match to TRBD2 covers 7 bases. Germline CDR1 MGHRA, CDR2 YSYEKL. V trimming: 0 bases; J trimming: 0 bases; junction bases outside the gene matches: 6. The CDR3 totals 17 residues.

The chain employs TRBV5-4 and TRBJ2-7; D is possibly TRBD2 (6 bases). The V end was cut by 0 bases, the J end by 1 base, with 14 bases between. This CDR3 is 16 amino acids long. Germline CDR1 reads SGHNT; CDR2 reads YYREEE (reference sequence). DNA for the CDR3: TGTGCCAGCAGCTTGGGGGGAGGAGGGCCGTCCTACGAGCAGTACTTC. Protein product: CASSLGGGGPSYEQYF.

A word on this clone: At the DNA level, this CDR3 is encoded by other sequences in the same sample as well. The rearrangement links TRBV28 to TRBJ2-1; 7 nucleotides agree with TRBD1. The V and J ends lost 5 bases and 1 base, in that order; junction bases with no gene match: 2. CDR3 length equals 14 residues. Per germline, CDR1 MDHEN and CDR2 SYDVKM. CDR3 sequence reads: CASSTGASYNEQFF. The CDR3 bases are TGTGCCAGCAGTACAGGGGCTTCCTACAATGAGCAGTTCTTC.

The chain employs TRBV29-1 and TRBJ1-3, with D maybe TRBD1 (5 bases). This CDR3 spans 12 amino acids. CDR1 and CDR2 (germline): SQVTM, ANQGSEA. V was shortened by 7 bases and J by 8 bases, with 15 bases between the two germline ends. The chain's CDR3 is CSAEAGGDTIYF. In DNA, the CDR3 is TGCAGCGCCGAGGCAGGAGGGGACACCATATATTTT.

J is TRBJ1-1 and V is TRBV7-2, with 8 nucleotides matching TRBD1. CDR1 and CDR2 from the germline V gene are SGHTA and FQGNSA. The CDR3 is made up of 17 amino acids. The J segment lost 5 bases and the V segment lost 5 bases, leaving 16 bases of the junction unmatched. CDR3 nucleotide sequence: TGTGCCAGCAGCCCAAGAGGACAGGGCCCGGGGTGGACTGAAGCTTTCTTT. It encodes CASSPRGQGPGWTEAFF.

The V gene is TRBV6-2 or TRBV6-3, the J gene TRBJ1-4; weak D call: TRBD1 (6 bases). This CDR3 region has 15 residues. Germline CDR1 and CDR2: MNHEY and SVGEGT. Between the trimmed V and J ends, which lost 4 bases and 7 bases, there was a span of 16 bases. The CDR3 region has the DNA TGTGCCAGCAGTTTCCACAGGGAGGGAGGTGAAAAACTGTTTTTT. Amino acids: CASSFHREGGEKLFF.

The CDR3 DNA sequence: TGTGCCAGCTCACTTGACCGTGCAACTAATGAAAAACTGTTTTTT. Its protein is CASSLDRATNEKLFF. The J gene is TRBJ1-4, the V gene TRBV18; D ambiguous. CDR3 length equals 15 residues. The V and J ends lost 4 bases and 0 bases respectively, with 9 bases between them. CDR1 is KGHSH and CDR2 is LQKENI in the germline V gene. Full variable domain (rest looked up from reference TRBV18 and TRBJ1-4): NAGVMQNPRHLVRRRGQEARLRCSPMKGHSHVYWYRQLPEEGLKFMVYLQKENIIDESGMPKERFSAEFPKEGPSILRIQQVVRGDSAAYFCASSLDRATNEKLFFGSGTQLSVL.

The V call is TRBV27, the J call TRBJ1-2, with a tentative D call TRBD1 (5 bases). Trimming removed 5 bases from V and 1 base from J, with 11 bases in between. CDR1 MNHEY and CDR2 SMNVEV come from the germline V gene (reference sequence). The CDR3 is 14 amino acids. CDR3 nucleotides: TGTGCCAGCAGTACCGGGGCCCATAACTATGGCTACACCTTC. This sequence encodes CASSTGAHNYGYTF.

In nucleotides, the CDR3 is TGTGCCACCAGTGATTTGACCAGGGGTGGCGCAGATACGCAGTATTTT. Its translation: CATSDLTRGGADTQYF. The chain joins TRBV24-1 to TRBJ2-3; possible D gene TRBD1, 6 bases. The CDR3 has 16 residues. Trimming left V 0 bases short and J 4 bases short, with 13 bases between. The germline V gene has CDR1 KGHDR and CDR2 SFDVKD.

In the case of this clone: Other nucleotide sequences in the sample specify the same CDR3. This chain joins TRBV19 and TRBJ1-5, with TRBD1 matching over 9 bases. The CDR3 spans 14 residues. The germline V gene has CDR1 LNHDA and CDR2 SQIVND (reference sequence). The V segment lost 4 bases and the J segment 7 bases; nucleotides outside the gene matches: 5. The CDR3 region is CASSTGQGGQPQHF. The CDR3 DNA follows: TGTGCCAGTAGTACGGGACAGGGAGGACAGCCCCAGCATTTT. Full variable domain (missing parts from reference TRBV19 and TRBJ1-5): DGGITQSPKYLFRKEGQNVTLSCEQNLNHDAMYWYRQDPGQGLRLIYYSQIVNDFQKGDIAEGYSVSREKKESFPLTVTSAQKNPTAFYLCASSTGQGGQPQHFGDGTRLSIL.

This rearrangement joins TRBV4-3 to TRBJ1-1, with a tentative D call TRBD1 (6 bases). Trimming shortened V by 3 bases and J by 1 base, and 9 bases separated the two germline ends. The CDR3 sequence is 14 residues long. Germline-derived CDR1 and CDR2 are LGHNA and YSLEER. This CDR3 reads CASSQWTENTEAFF. CDR3 bases: TGCGCCAGCAGCCAGTGGACAGAGAACACTGAAGCTTTCTTT.

The chain joins TRBV7-8 to TRBJ1-5; TRBD1 aligns across 11 bases. Per germline, CDR1 SGHVS and CDR2 FQNEAQ. V shed 2 bases and J 0 bases; nucleotides not matched to a gene: 3. CDR3 length: 17 amino acids. CDR3 loop: CASSLYGQGASNQPQHF. In DNA form, the CDR3 reads TGTGCCAGCAGCTTATACGGACAGGGGGCTAGCAATCAGCCCCAGCATTTT.

CDR3: CASSYGVYNSPLHF. CDR3 DNA: TGTGCCAGCAGTTATGGAGTATATAATTCACCCCTCCACTTT. The gene calls are TRBV28 and TRBJ1-6; no firm D call. Trimming took off 4 bases at V and 4 bases at J, with 8 bases between the two ends. Germline CDR1 and CDR2: MDHEN and SYDVKM. The CDR3 sequence is 14 residues long.

V is TRBV5-1 and J is TRBJ2-3; TRBD1 might be the D (6 bases). The CDR3 contains 14 residues. Trimming left V 7 bases short and J 5 bases short, with 17 bases between. Germline CDR1 reads SGHRS; CDR2 reads YFSETQ. CDR3 sequence: CASSSGVPGDTQYF. CDR3 nucleotide sequence: TGCGCCAGCTCATCAGGGGTCCCGGGAGATACGCAGTATTTT.

The chain employs TRBV7-8 and TRBJ1-1; D not resolved. Germline V gene lookup returns CDR1 SGHVS and CDR2 FQNEAQ. The V gene lost 10 bases and the J gene lost 3 bases, with 15 bases spanning the gap. This CDR3 is built from 13 residues. The CDR3 loop reads CATSTIKDTEAFF. CDR3 DNA: TGTGCCACCTCGACTATAAAAGACACTGAAGCTTTCTTT.

This clone was seen more than once but under ten times. The chain combines TRBV6-2 or TRBV6-3 with TRBJ2-5; 14 bases fit TRBD2. Per germline, CDR1 MNHEY and CDR2 SVGEGT. The ends lost 5 bases at V and 4 bases at J; junction bases unmatched: 3. The CDR3 length is 15 residues. As DNA, the CDR3 is TGTGCCAGCAGTGGGACTAGCGGGAGCCGAGAGACCCAGTACTTC. Translating it yields CASSGTSGSRETQYF.

The rearrangement links TRBV4-2 to TRBJ2-1, with no clear D. Looked up from germline, CDR1 is LGHNA and CDR2 is YNFKEQ. The CDR3 is made up of 15 amino acids. Trimming took 0 bases from V and 10 from J, leaving 16 bases between them. CDR3 in amino acids: CASSQDSSFEGEQFF. The CDR3, as DNA: TGTGCCAGCAGCCAAGATAGCTCGTTTGAAGGGGAGCAGTTCTTC.

The rearrangement uses TRBV9 and TRBJ2-1; 9 bases match TRBD1. Germline CDR1 is SGDLS and CDR2 is YYNGEE. V lost 4 bases, J lost 9 bases, and 8 bases stayed unmatched. The CDR3 runs to 14 residues. This CDR3 is CASSTRDRVGEQFF. CDR3 coding DNA: TGTGCCAGCAGCACCCGGGACAGGGTGGGTGAGCAGTTCTTC.

The V and J genes are TRBV6-6 and TRBJ2-5; weak D call: TRBD2 (6 bases). The V and J ends lost 2 bases and 6 bases respectively, with 13 bases between them. CDR1 MNHNY and CDR2 SVGAGI come from the germline V gene (reference sequence). This CDR3 contains 14 residues. The CDR3 is CASSYGEEGKTQYF. As DNA, the CDR3 is TGTGCCAGCAGTTACGGGGAGGAAGGGAAGACCCAGTACTTC.

The chain joins TRBV15 to TRBJ1-2; 7 bases are shared with TRBD1. This CDR3 region has 14 residues. Per the germline V gene, CDR1 is LNHNV and CDR2 is YYDKDF (reference sequence). Trimming took 3 bases from V and 4 from J; bases not matched to a gene: 5. The CDR3 here is CATSRKGQIYGYTF. The CDR3 nucleotides are TGTGCCACCAGCAGGAAGGGACAGATCTATGGCTACACCTTC.

The CDR3 DNA follows: TGTGCCAGCAGCCCAACCAGGAGTGAAAAACTGTTTTTT. It yields the protein CASSPTRSEKLFF. V and J are TRBV5-5 and TRBJ1-4, with unresolved D. Trimming took 4 bases from V and 7 from J, leaving 11 bases between them. The CDR3 contains 13 residues. Germline V CDR1 and CDR2: SGHKS, YYEKEE (reference sequence). Filled out from reference TRBV5-5 and TRBJ1-4, the complete variable domain reads DAGVTQSPTHLIKTRGQQVTLRCSPISGHKSVSWYQQVLGQGPQFIFQYYEKEERGRGNFPDRFSARQFPNYSSELNVNALLLGDSALYLCASSPTRSEKLFFGSGTQLSVL.

About this clone: Other DNA sequences in this sample translate to the same CDR3. The chain uses TRBV7-9 and TRBJ2-1; D possibly corresponds to TRBD1 (5 bases). The germline V and J ends were trimmed by 2 bases and 0 bases, with 8 bases remaining between them. The CDR3 contains 15 residues. Germline V CDR1 and CDR2: SEHNR, FQNEAQ (reference sequence). CDR3 sequence (DNA): TGTGCCAGCAGCTTAAGTGACAGCTCCTACAATGAGCAGTTCTTC. Translation gives CASSLSDSSYNEQFF.

The chain recombines TRBV10-3 with TRBJ1-6; 9 nucleotides agree with TRBD1. The V gene's germline CDR1 is ENHRY and CDR2 SYGVKD. This CDR3 has 16 residues. V trimming: 0 bases; J trimming: 10 bases; junction bases outside the gene matches: 7. CDR3 sequence reads: CAISESAGQGNSPLHF. The CDR3, as DNA: TGTGCCATCAGTGAGTCTGCAGGACAGGGGAACTCACCCCTCCACTTT.

This clone was recorded once. The genes are TRBV18 and TRBJ2-7; possible D gene TRBD1, 6 bases. Between the trimmed V and J ends, which lost 2 bases and 5 bases, there was a span of 10 bases. The CDR3 covers 13 residues. CDR1 and CDR2 from the germline V gene are KGHSH and LQKENI. The CDR3 region is CASSPRGINEQYF. The CDR3 DNA reads TGTGCCAGCTCACCAAGGGGGATTAACGAGCAGTACTTC.

The chain couples TRBV3-1 (or the pseudogene TRBV3-2) to TRBJ2-2, with D perhaps matching TRBD1 (6 bases). The V and J ends lost 1 base and 4 bases respectively, with 19 bases between them. The CDR3 covers 18 residues. CDR1 and CDR2 from the germline V gene are LGHDT and YNNKEL (reference sequence). The CDR3 DNA reads TGTGCCAGCAGCCAAGTGCAACCGATCACAGGGAGCACCGGGGAGCTGTTTTTT. It translates to CASSQVQPITGSTGELFF.

The chain employs TRBV9 and TRBJ1-2, with D tentatively TRBD1 (6 bases). The CDR3 loop spans 15 amino acids. Deletions cut 3 bases from V and 7 bases from J, with 19 bases between. CDR1 is SGDLS and CDR2 is YYNGEE in the germline V gene. CDR3 amino acids: CASSGEMGEQGGYTF. The CDR3 DNA sequence: TGTGCCAGCAGCGGGGAGATGGGGGAACAGGGTGGCTACACCTTC.

The chain uses TRBV7-8 and TRBJ2-7; 8 nucleotides agree with TRBD1. With V trimmed by 5 bases and J by 3 bases, 6 bases remained unmatched. Germline V gives CDR1 SGHVS, CDR2 FQNEAQ. The CDR3 is made up of 14 amino acids. CDR3: CASSPWTGIYEQYF. Written as DNA, the CDR3 is TGTGCCAGCAGCCCCTGGACAGGGATCTACGAGCAGTACTTC.

V usage is TRBV18 and J usage is TRBJ2-2; D perhaps matches TRBD1 (6 bases). Trimming cost V 3 bases and J 4 bases, with 12 bases left between them. The CDR3 runs to 15 residues. CDR1 is KGHSH, CDR2 LQKENI, per germline. The CDR3 coding sequence is TGTGCCAGCTCACCCAGGGGCCAAACCACCGGGGAGCTGTTTTTT. Protein product: CASSPRGQTTGELFF.

V usage is TRBV27 and J usage is TRBJ2-5; D unresolved. The V end was cut by 5 bases, the J end by 2 bases, with 12 bases between. Germline CDR1 is MNHEY and CDR2 is SMNVEV (reference sequence). This CDR3 contains 14 residues. The CDR3 nucleotides are TGTGCCAGCAGTCCTCTCGGCGTACAAGAGACCCAGTACTTC. Protein sequence: CASSPLGVQETQYF.

The chain links TRBV13 to TRBJ2-7, with 9 bases lining up with TRBD1. The CDR3 sequence is 15 residues long. The germline CDR1 and CDR2 sequences are PRHDT and FYEKMQ (reference sequence). V was pared by 5 bases and J by 2 bases, with 7 bases of the junction left unmatched. In nucleotides, the CDR3 is TGTGCCAGCAGCAAAGGGGGGACAGGGACCTACGAGCAGTACTTC. Amino acid sequence: CASSKGGTGTYEQYF.

Only a few counts were recorded for this clone. The genes are TRBV5-4 and TRBJ1-1, with D perhaps TRBD1 (6 bases). Germline V lookup: CDR1 SGHNT, CDR2 YYREEE (reference sequence). Trimming removed 3 bases from V and 5 bases from J, with 14 bases in between. This CDR3 region has 14 residues. CDR3 region: CASSSRGARTEAFF. The CDR3, as DNA: TGTGCCAGCAGCTCTCGGGGGGCGCGTACTGAAGCTTTCTTT. The variable domain in full, completed from reference TRBV5-4 and TRBJ1-1, reads ETGVTQSPTHLIKTRGQQVTLRCSSQSGHNTVSWYQQALGQGPQFIFQYYREEENGRGNFPPRFSGLQFPNYSSELNVNALELDDSALYLCASSSRGARTEAFFGQGTRLTVV.